This T cell receptor beta chain was documented in a study of shared clonotypes between healthy human individuals. Between the trimmed V and J ends, which lost 3 bases and 3 bases, there was a span of 13 bases. The CDR3 has 14 amino acids. Germline assignment: CDR1 SGHRS and CDR2 YFSETQ. TCRdb's table, derived via immunoSEQ multiplex PCR, lists solely in-frame clones and lacks some. Seen here are around 500,000 clones, 60% to 80% observed once, and the top ten hold around 12%. Sequenced material: PBMCs. This chain links TRBV5-1 with TRBJ2-7, with a tentative D call TRBD1 (6 bases). This TCR was sampled from a woman between 40 and 50 years old in good health. Some clones in this sample may be carry-over from other donors' samples. CDR3 sequence: CASSSETGDYEQYF. Written as DNA, the CDR3 is TGCGCCAGCAGCTCAGAGACAGGTGACTACGAGCAGTACTTC.